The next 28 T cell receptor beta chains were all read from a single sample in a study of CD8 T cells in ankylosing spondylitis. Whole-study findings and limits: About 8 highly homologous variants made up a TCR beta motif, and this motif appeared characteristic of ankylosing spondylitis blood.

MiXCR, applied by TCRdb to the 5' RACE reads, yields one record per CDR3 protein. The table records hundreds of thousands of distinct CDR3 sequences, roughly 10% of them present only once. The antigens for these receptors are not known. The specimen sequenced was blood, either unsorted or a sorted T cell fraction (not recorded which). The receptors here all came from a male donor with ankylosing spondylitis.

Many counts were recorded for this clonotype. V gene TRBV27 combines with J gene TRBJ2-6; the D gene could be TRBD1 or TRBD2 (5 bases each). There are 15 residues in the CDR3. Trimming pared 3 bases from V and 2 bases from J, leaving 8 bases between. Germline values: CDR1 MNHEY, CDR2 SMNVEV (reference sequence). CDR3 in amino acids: CASSFGGTGANVLTF. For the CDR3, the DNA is TGTGCCAGCAGTTTTGGGGGTACTGGGGCCAACGTCCTGACTTTC.

CDR3 sequence (DNA): TGTGCCAGCAGCGGGACTTTTGGCACAGATACGCAGTATTTT. Translating it yields CASSGTFGTDTQYF. The chain joins TRBV12-3 or TRBV12-4 to TRBJ2-3, with TRBD2 as a possible D gene (6 bases). With 6 bases removed from V and 1 base from J, the gap between germline ends came to 11 bases. The CDR3 contains 14 residues.

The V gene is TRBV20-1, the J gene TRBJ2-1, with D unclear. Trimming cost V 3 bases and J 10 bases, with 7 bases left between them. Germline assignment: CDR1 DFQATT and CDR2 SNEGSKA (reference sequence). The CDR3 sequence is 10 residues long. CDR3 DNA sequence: TGCAGTGCTAGTTTCCGGGAGCAGTTCTTC. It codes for CSASFREQFF.

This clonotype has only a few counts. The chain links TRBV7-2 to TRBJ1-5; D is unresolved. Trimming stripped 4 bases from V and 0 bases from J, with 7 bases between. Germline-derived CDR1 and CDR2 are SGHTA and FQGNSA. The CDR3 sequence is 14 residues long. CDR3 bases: TGTGCCAGCAGCTCCAGGCCTAGCAATCAGCCCCAGCATTTT. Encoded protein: CASSSRPSNQPQHF.

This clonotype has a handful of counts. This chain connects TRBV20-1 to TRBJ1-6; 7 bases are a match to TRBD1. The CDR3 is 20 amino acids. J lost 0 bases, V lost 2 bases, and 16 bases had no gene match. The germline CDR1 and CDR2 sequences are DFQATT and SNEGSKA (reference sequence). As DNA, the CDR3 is TGCAGTGCTAGACGATTGACAGGGTCTCCCGCCCTCTCCTATAATTCACCCCTCCACTTT. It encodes CSARRLTGSPALSYNSPLHF.

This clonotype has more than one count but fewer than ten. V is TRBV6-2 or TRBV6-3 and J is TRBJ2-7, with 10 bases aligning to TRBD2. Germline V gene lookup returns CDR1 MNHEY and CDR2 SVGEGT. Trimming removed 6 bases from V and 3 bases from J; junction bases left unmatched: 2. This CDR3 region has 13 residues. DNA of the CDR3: TGTGCCAGCAGCGGGACTAGCGTCTACGAGCAGTACTTC. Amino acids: CASSGTSVYEQYF.

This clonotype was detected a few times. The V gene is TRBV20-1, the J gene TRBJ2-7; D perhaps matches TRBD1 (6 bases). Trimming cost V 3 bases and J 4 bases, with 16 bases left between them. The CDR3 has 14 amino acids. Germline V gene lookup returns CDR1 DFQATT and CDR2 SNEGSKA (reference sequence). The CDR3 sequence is CSASNGQKLYEQYF. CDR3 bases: TGCAGTGCTAGTAACGGACAGAAGTTGTACGAGCAGTACTTC.

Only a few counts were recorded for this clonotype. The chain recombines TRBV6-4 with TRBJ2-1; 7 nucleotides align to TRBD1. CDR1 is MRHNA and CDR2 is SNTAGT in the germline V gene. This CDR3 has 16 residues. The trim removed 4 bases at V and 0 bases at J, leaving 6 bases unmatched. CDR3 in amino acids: CASSASGQSSYNEQFF. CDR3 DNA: TGTGCCAGCAGTGCCTCGGGACAGAGCTCCTACAATGAGCAGTTCTTC.

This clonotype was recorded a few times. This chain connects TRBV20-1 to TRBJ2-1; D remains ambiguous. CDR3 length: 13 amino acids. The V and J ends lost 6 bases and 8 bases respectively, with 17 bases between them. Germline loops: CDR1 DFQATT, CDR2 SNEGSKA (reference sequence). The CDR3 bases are TGCAGTGCGGACCGTATGGGCGGCTATGAGCAGTTCTTC. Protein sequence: CSADRMGGYEQFF.

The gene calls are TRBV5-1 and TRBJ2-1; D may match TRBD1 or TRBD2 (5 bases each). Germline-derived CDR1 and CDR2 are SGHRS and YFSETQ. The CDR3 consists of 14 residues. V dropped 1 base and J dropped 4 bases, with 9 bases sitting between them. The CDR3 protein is CASSLLGPYNEQFF. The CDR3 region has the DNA TGCGCCAGCAGCTTGTTGGGACCTTACAATGAGCAGTTCTTC.

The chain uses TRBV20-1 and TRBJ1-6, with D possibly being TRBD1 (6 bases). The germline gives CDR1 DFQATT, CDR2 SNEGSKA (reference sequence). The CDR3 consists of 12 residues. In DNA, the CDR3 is TGCAGCGGGGACACCAATGGCTCACCCCTCCACTTT. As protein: CSGDTNGSPLHF.

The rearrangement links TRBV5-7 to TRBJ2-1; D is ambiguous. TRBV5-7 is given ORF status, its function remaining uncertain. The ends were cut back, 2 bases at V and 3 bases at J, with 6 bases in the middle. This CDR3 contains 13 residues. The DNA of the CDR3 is TGTGCCAGCAGCTTCAGAAACTACAATGAGCAGTTCTTC. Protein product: CASSFRNYNEQFF.

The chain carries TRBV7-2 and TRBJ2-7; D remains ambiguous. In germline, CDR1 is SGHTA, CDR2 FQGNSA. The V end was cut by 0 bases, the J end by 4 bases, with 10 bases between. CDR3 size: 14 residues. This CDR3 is CASSLAVREYEQYF. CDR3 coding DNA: TGTGCCAGCAGCTTAGCGGTCAGAGAATACGAGCAGTACTTC.

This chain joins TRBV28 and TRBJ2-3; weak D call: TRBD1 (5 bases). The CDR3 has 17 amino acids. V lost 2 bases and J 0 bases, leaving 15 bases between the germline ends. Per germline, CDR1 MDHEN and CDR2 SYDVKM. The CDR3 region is CASSLTRAQGSTDTQYF. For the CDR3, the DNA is TGTGCCAGCAGTTTAACCCGGGCCCAGGGTAGCACAGATACGCAGTATTTT.

Here the CDR3 reads CASSIAPGTEAFF. CDR3 nucleotides: TGTGCCAGCAGCATCGCCCCAGGGACTGAAGCTTTCTTT. The chain carries TRBV7-3 and TRBJ1-1, with D maybe TRBD1 (5 bases). From germline, CDR1 is SGHTA and CDR2 FQGTGA. V gave up 5 bases and J gave up 5 bases, with 12 bases separating them. CDR3 size: 13 residues.

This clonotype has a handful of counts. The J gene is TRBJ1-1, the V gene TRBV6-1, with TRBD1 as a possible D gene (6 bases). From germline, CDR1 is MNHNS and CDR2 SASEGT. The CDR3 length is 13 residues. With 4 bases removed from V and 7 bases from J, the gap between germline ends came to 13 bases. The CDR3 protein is CASSANRDLEAFF. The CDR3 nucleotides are TGTGCCAGCAGTGCTAACAGGGATCTTGAAGCTTTCTTT.

CDR3 coding DNA: TGTGCCAGCTCACGGGGACAGGGGGCGTACACTGAAGCTTTCTTT. This codes for CASSRGQGAYTEAFF. This chain uses TRBV18 with TRBJ1-1; 12 nucleotides line up with TRBD1. Germline CDR1 and CDR2: KGHSH and LQKENI. The V segment lost 4 bases and the J segment 3 bases; nucleotides outside the gene matches: 3. This CDR3 region has 15 residues.

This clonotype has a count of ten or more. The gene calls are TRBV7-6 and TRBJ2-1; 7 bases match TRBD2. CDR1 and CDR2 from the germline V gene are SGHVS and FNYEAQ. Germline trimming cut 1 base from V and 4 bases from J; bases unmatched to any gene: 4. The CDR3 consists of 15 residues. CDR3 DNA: TGTGCCAGCAGCTTAGAGGGCGGGGGTTACAATGAGCAGTTCTTC. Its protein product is CASSLEGGGYNEQFF.

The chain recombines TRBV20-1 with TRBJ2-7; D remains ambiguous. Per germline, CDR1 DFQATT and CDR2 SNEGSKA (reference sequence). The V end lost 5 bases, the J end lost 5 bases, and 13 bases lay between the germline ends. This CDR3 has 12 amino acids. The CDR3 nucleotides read TGCAGTGCTCCCCTTTGGGCGGACGAGCAGTACTTC. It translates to CSAPLWADEQYF.

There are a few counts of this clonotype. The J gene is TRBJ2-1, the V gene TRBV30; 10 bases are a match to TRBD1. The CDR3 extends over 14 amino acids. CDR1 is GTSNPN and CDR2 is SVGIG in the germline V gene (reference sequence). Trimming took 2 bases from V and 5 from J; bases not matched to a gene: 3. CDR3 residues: CAWSRGQGHNEQFF. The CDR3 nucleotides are TGTGCCTGGAGTAGGGGACAGGGGCACAATGAGCAGTTCTTC.

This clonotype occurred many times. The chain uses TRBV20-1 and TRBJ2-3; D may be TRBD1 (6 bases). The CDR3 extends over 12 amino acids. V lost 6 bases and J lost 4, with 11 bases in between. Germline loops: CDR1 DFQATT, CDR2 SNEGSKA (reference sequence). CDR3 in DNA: TGCAGTGCAAAACAGGGATCAGATACGCAGTATTTT. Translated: CSAKQGSDTQYF.

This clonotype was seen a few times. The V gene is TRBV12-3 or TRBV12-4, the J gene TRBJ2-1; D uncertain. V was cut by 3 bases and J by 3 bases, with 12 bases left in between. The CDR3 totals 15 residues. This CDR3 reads CASSLKGGIYNEQFF. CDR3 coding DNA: TGTGCCAGCAGTTTGAAAGGCGGAATCTACAATGAGCAGTTCTTC.

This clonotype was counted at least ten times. CDR3 in amino acids: CSAYLAGSTDTQYF. The CDR3 DNA reads TGCAGTGCCTATCTAGCGGGAAGCACAGATACGCAGTATTTT. This sequence joins TRBV20-1 and TRBJ2-3; the match to TRBD2 covers 9 bases. The V gene's germline CDR1 is DFQATT and CDR2 SNEGSKA (reference sequence). Trimming removed 6 bases from V and 0 bases from J; junction bases left unmatched: 4. This CDR3 spans 14 amino acids.

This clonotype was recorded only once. The CDR3 DNA reads as TGTGCCAGCAGACCCGACAGAACTCATGACAATGAGCAGTTCTTC. Amino acid sequence: CASRPDRTHDNEQFF. The chain combines TRBV27 with TRBJ2-1, with D tentatively TRBD1 (5 bases). There are 15 residues in the CDR3. V dropped 6 bases and J dropped 5 bases, with 17 bases sitting between them. Germline V CDR1 and CDR2: MNHEY, SMNVEV (reference sequence).

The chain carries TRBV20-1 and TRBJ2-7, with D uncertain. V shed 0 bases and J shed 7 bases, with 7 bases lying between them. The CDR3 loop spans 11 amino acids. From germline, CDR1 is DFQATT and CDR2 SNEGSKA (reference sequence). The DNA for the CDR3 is TGCAGTGCTAGAGATTTTGCGGAGCAGTACTTC. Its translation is CSARDFAEQYF.

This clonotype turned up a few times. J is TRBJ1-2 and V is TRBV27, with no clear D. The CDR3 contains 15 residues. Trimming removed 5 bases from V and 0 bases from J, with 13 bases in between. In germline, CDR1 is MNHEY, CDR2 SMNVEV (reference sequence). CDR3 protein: CASSLTQLTNYGYTF. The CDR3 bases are TGTGCCAGCAGTCTCACACAGCTGACTAACTATGGCTACACCTTC.

CDR3 residues: CASSYSGRGQGYTF. In DNA, the CDR3 is TGTGCCAGCAGTTACTCGGGCAGGGGACAAGGCTACACCTTC. The gene calls are TRBV6-5 and TRBJ1-2; D perhaps matches TRBD1 (6 bases). Deletions cut 0 bases from V and 8 bases from J, with 13 bases between. The CDR3 runs 14 residues. Germline lookup yields CDR1 MNHEY and CDR2 SVGAGI.

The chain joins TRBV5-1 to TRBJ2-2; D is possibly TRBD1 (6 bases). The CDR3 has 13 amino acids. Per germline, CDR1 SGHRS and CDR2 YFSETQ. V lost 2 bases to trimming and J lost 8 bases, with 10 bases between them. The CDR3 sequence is CASSLGQLGELFF. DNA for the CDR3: TGCGCCAGCAGCTTAGGACAGTTAGGGGAGCTGTTTTTT.